These T cell receptor beta chains were read from a single sample in a study of T cell repertoires in cytomegalovirus infection. TCRdb analysed the reads with MiXCR anew, one entry per CDR3 protein. The table lists roughly 130,000 distinct CDR3 sequences, roughly 9% of them singletons, with 10% in the top ten. The sequenced sample was PBMCs. The receptors were gathered from a human donor in good health (CMV status not recorded). Some clones in this sample may be carry-over from other donors' samples. CDR3s include the opening cysteine and the closing phenylalanine or tryptophan. The D gene is left open where the match is weak. Expanded clones are given a class, and other clones once, few, many or no size at all.

D gene: .; CDR3 length: 13; clone size: few; V gene: TRBV7-3; J gene: TRBJ2-3; CDR3 DNA: TGTGCCAGCAGCGACGACTCCACAGATACGCAGTATTTT; CDR3 protein: CASSDDSTDTQYF
D gene: TRBD2; CDR3 length: 15; clone size: few; V gene: TRBV2; J gene: TRBJ2-3; CDR3 DNA: TGTGCCAGCAGTGATAGCGGGGGGGGAACAGATACGCAGTATTTT; CDR3 protein: CASSDSGGGTDTQYF
D gene: .; CDR3 length: 12; clone size: many; V gene: TRBV12-3/TRBV12-4; J gene: TRBJ2-7; CDR3 DNA: TGTGCCAGCAGTTTCCCCGGTAGCGAGCAGTACTTC; CDR3 protein: CASSFPGSEQYF
D gene: TRBD1; CDR3 length: 13; clone size: many; V gene: TRBV28; J gene: TRBJ1-2; CDR3 DNA: TGTGCCAGCAGTCGCCCCGGGACAGATGGCTACACCTTC; CDR3 protein: CASSRPGTDGYTF
D gene: .; CDR3 length: 15; clone size: many; V gene: TRBV4-1; J gene: TRBJ1-1; CDR3 DNA: TGCGCCAGCAGCCAAGTTGGAAATAGGGACCTTGAAGCTTTCTTT; CDR3 protein: CASSQVGNRDLEAFF
D gene: .; CDR3 length: 14; clone size: many; V gene: TRBV6-5; J gene: TRBJ1-1; CDR3 DNA: TGTGCCAGCAGTTACGCCACAGGTCAAAAGATAGCTTTCTTT; CDR3 protein: CASSYATGQKIAFF
D gene: .; CDR3 length: 13; clone size: few; V gene: TRBV29-1; J gene: TRBJ1-1; CDR3 DNA: TGCAGCGTGACGGACAAATTGAACACTGAAGCTTTCTTT; CDR3 protein: CSVTDKLNTEAFF
D gene: TRBD1; CDR3 length: 12; clone size: many; V gene: TRBV14; J gene: TRBJ1-2; CDR3 DNA: TGTGCCAGCAGACGGACAGGGAATGGCTACACCTTC; CDR3 protein: CASRRTGNGYTF
D gene: .; CDR3 length: 14; clone size: many; V gene: TRBV7-3; J gene: TRBJ2-3; CDR3 DNA: TGTGCCAGCAGCCCGACGGGTTACACAGATACGCAGTATTTT; CDR3 protein: CASSPTGYTDTQYF
D gene: .; CDR3 length: 15; clone size: .; V gene: TRBV7-3; J gene: TRBJ2-1; CDR3 DNA: TGTGCCAGCAGCCCTAATTTAGTGGCCCAATCTGAGCAGTTCTTC; CDR3 protein: CASSPNLVAQSEQFF
D gene: .; CDR3 length: 15; clone size: many; V gene: TRBV11-2; J gene: TRBJ1-5; CDR3 DNA: TGTGCCAGCAGCTTAGACCGATATAGCAATCAGCCCCAGCATTTT; CDR3 protein: CASSLDRYSNQPQHF
D gene: TRBD1; CDR3 length: 15; clone size: .; V gene: TRBV12-3/TRBV12-4; J gene: TRBJ1-5; CDR3 DNA: TGTGCCAGCAGCTGGGACAGGGGGAGCAATCAGCCCCAGCATTTT; CDR3 protein: CASSWDRGSNQPQHF
D gene: .; CDR3 length: 14; clone size: many; V gene: TRBV6-5; J gene: TRBJ1-2; CDR3 DNA: TGTGCCAGCAGTTACGAGAGGGCAGGGCGCGGCTACACCTTC; CDR3 protein: CASSYERAGRGYTF
D gene: TRBD1; CDR3 length: 15; clone size: many; V gene: TRBV10-3; J gene: TRBJ1-5; CDR3 DNA: TGTGCCATCAGCCTTGGGACAGGGGGCAATCAGCCCCAGCATTTT; CDR3 protein: CAISLGTGGNQPQHF
D gene: .; CDR3 length: 14; clone size: many; V gene: TRBV20-1; J gene: TRBJ2-7; CDR3 DNA: TGCAGTGCGGGGCGGAACGCCGCCTCCTACGAGCAGTACTTC; CDR3 protein: CSAGRNAASYEQYF
D gene: .; CDR3 length: 15; clone size: many; V gene: TRBV7-9; J gene: TRBJ2-2; CDR3 DNA: TGTGCCAGCACCCTCGGGCAAATGAACACCGGGGAGCTGTTTTTT; CDR3 protein: CASTLGQMNTGELFF
D gene: .; CDR3 length: 15; clone size: many; V gene: TRBV15; J gene: TRBJ1-4; CDR3 DNA: TGTGCCACCAGCACCGAACTCGGGACTAATGAAAAACTGTTTTTT; CDR3 protein: CATSTELGTNEKLFF
D gene: .; CDR3 length: 16; clone size: few; V gene: TRBV6-2/TRBV6-3; J gene: TRBJ1-5; CDR3 DNA: TGTGCCAGCAGTTATCGAAACCGCGGGAACAATCAGCCCCAGCATTTT; CDR3 protein: CASSYRNRGNNQPQHF
D gene: TRBD1; CDR3 length: 16; clone size: few; V gene: TRBV28; J gene: TRBJ2-5; CDR3 DNA: TGTGCCAGCAGTTCTCGGACAGGGGCCTATGACGAGACCCAGTACTTC; CDR3 protein: CASSSRTGAYDETQYF
D gene: .; CDR3 length: 16; clone size: many; V gene: TRBV24-1; J gene: TRBJ2-1; CDR3 DNA: TGTGCCACCAGTGATTCTCGGTCCCCAGGCTACAATGAGCAGTTCTTC; CDR3 protein: CATSDSRSPGYNEQFF
D gene: TRBD1; CDR3 length: 13; clone size: many; V gene: TRBV5-1; J gene: TRBJ1-1; CDR3 DNA: TGCGCCAGCAGGACCGGACAGGGGGGCGAAGCTTTCTTT; CDR3 protein: CASRTGQGGEAFF
D gene: .; CDR3 length: 15; clone size: few; V gene: TRBV5-1; J gene: TRBJ1-6; CDR3 DNA: TGCGCCAGCAGCTTGGACGGAGGGAACGGCTCACCCCTCCACTTT; CDR3 protein: CASSLDGGNGSPLHF
D gene: .; CDR3 length: 15; clone size: many; V gene: TRBV12-3/TRBV12-4; J gene: TRBJ2-7; CDR3 DNA: TGTGCCAGCAGTCCACCTCCACTACTCTCCCACGAGCAGTACTTC; CDR3 protein: CASSPPPLLSHEQYF
D gene: TRBD1; CDR3 length: 14; clone size: many; V gene: TRBV20-1; J gene: TRBJ1-4; CDR3 DNA: TGCAGTGCTAGGAGCGGGACAGTTAATGAAAAACTGTTTTTT; CDR3 protein: CSARSGTVNEKLFF
D gene: .; CDR3 length: 15; clone size: .; V gene: TRBV28; J gene: TRBJ1-4; CDR3 DNA: TGTGCCAGCAGTCTCGCCGGAATCTCTAATGAAAAACTGTTTTTT; CDR3 protein: CASSLAGISNEKLFF
D gene: TRBD2; CDR3 length: 16; clone size: few; V gene: TRBV9; J gene: TRBJ2-1; CDR3 DNA: TGTGCCAGCAGCGTAGCTACACTAGCGGGGGAGAGTGAGCAGTTCTTC; CDR3 protein: CASSVATLAGESEQFF
D gene: TRBD2; CDR3 length: 13; clone size: many; V gene: TRBV30; J gene: TRBJ2-3; CDR3 DNA: TGTGCCTGGACACTAGCGGGGGAAGATACGCAGTATTTT; CDR3 protein: CAWTLAGEDTQYF
D gene: TRBD1; CDR3 length: 15; clone size: many; V gene: TRBV14; J gene: TRBJ1-1; CDR3 DNA: TGTGCCAGCAGCCAAACGACAGGGCGGGGCACTGAAGCTTTCTTT; CDR3 protein: CASSQTTGRGTEAFF
D gene: .; CDR3 length: 15; clone size: many; V gene: TRBV2; J gene: TRBJ1-3; CDR3 DNA: TGTGCCAGCAGTGAAGGACCGAGCTCTGGAAACACCATATATTTT; CDR3 protein: CASSEGPSSGNTIYF
D gene: .; CDR3 length: 15; clone size: many; V gene: TRBV28; J gene: TRBJ2-3; CDR3 DNA: TGTGCCAGCAGTTTAACGTGGGGGGGCCTCGATACGCAGTATTTT; CDR3 protein: CASSLTWGGLDTQYF
D gene: .; CDR3 length: 15; clone size: medium-sized; V gene: TRBV2; J gene: TRBJ1-1; CDR3 DNA: TGTGCCAGCAGCCCTGGCTGGGGAGACAACACTGAAGCTTTCTTT; CDR3 protein: CASSPGWGDNTEAFF
D gene: .; CDR3 length: 11; clone size: .; V gene: TRBV20-1; J gene: TRBJ1-4; CDR3 DNA: TGCAGTGCAGGGTCAACTGAAAAACTGTTTTTT; CDR3 protein: CSAGSTEKLFF
D gene: .; CDR3 length: 14; clone size: many; V gene: TRBV4-1; J gene: TRBJ2-5; CDR3 DNA: TGCGCCAGCAGCCCGGACCATTCGCGGGAGACCCAGTACTTC; CDR3 protein: CASSPDHSRETQYF
D gene: .; CDR3 length: 16; clone size: many; V gene: TRBV7-9; J gene: TRBJ1-1; CDR3 DNA: TGTGCCAGCAGCTTAGCGTCTGTTGACAGAAACACTGAAGCTTTCTTT; CDR3 protein: CASSLASVDRNTEAFF
D gene: .; CDR3 length: 15; clone size: many; V gene: TRBV7-6; J gene: TRBJ1-1; CDR3 DNA: TGTGCCAGCAGCCCATGGACAGTCCTGAACACTGAAGCTTTCTTT; CDR3 protein: CASSPWTVLNTEAFF
D gene: .; CDR3 length: 13; clone size: few; V gene: TRBV2; J gene: TRBJ2-1; CDR3 DNA: TGTGCCAGCGGGTGGGCCAGGAGCAATGAGCAGTTCTTC; CDR3 protein: CASGWARSNEQFF
D gene: .; CDR3 length: 14; clone size: many; V gene: TRBV7-8; J gene: TRBJ1-2; CDR3 DNA: TGTGCCAGCAGCTTGGGGGACAAGCAATATGGCTACACCTTC; CDR3 protein: CASSLGDKQYGYTF